This TCR beta chain stems from a study of cytomegalovirus exposure and HLA in healthy donors. Points from the study as a whole: Many donors shared some public TCRs, even though most TCR sequences were rare. TCR beta V- and J-gene trimming, according to a later analysis, was linked to a missense DCLRE1C variant.

The PCR used 60 Vbeta and 13 Jbeta primers. The data were produced by immunoSEQ multiplex PCR, yet TCRdb's version contains in-frame clones alone and is incomplete. Found here are approximately 74,000 clones, around 75% of them singletons; the top ten hold over 7.5%. In the case of this clone: Its specificity is unknown.

Donors showed nominal health when sampled, although they likely had unrecorded immune exposures. The TCR comes from a man aged 60 to 75 in good health and CMV-seropositive. Material: PBMCs.

The CDR3 bases are TGCGCCAGCAGTGAACAGGCCCAACGCGTTTACGAGCAGTACTTC. Amino acids: CASSEQAQRVYEQYF. The chain is built from TRBV10-2 and TRBJ2-7; maybe TRBD1 (5 bases). CDR3 length: 15 amino acids. Germline CDR1 reads WSHSY; CDR2 reads SAAADI. V shed 3 bases and J shed 4 bases, with 16 bases lying between them.